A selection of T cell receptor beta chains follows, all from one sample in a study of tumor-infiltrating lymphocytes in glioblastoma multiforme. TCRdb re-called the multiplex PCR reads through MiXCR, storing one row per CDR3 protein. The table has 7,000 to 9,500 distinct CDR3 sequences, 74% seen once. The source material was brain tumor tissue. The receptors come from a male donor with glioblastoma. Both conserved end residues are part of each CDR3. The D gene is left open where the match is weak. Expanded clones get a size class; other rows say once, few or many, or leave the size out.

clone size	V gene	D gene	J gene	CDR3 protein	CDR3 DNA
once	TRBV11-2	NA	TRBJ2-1	CVSSLDRGSEQFF	TGTGTTAGCAGCTTAGATAGGGGTAGTGAGCAGTTCTTC
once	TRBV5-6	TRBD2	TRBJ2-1	CASIRSGRAYNEQFF	TGTGCCAGCATCCGAAGCGGGAGGGCTTACAATGAGCAGTTCTTC
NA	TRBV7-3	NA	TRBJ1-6	CASSPRGRRTSPLHF	TGTGCCAGCAGTCCCCGTGGCAGGCGAACTTCACCCCTCCACTTT
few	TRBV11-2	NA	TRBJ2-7	CASSLEVRYEQYF	TGTGCCAGCAGCTTAGAGGTCCGCTACGAGCAGTACTTC
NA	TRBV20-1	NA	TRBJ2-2	CSASRRTDSTGELFF	TGCAGTGCTAGCAGGCGGACAGATTCCACCGGGGAGCTGTTTTTT
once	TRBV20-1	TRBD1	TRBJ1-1	CSARVRGERTEAFF	TGCAGTGCTAGAGTCAGGGGGGAAAGGACTGAAGCTTTCTTT
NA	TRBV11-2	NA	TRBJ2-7	CASGFSSLALYKQYF	TGTGCCAGCGGCTTCTCTAGCCTAGCACTATACAAACAGTACTTT
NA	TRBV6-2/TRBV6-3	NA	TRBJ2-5	CASSYRGKGETQYF	TGTGCCAGCAGTTACCGGGGTAAAGGGGAGACCCAGTACTTC
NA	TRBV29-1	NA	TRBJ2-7	CSVKTSSYEQYF	TGCAGCGTTAAGACCAGCTCCTACGAGCAGTACTTC
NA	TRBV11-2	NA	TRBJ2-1	CAGSSDRGNDQFF	TGTGCTGGCAGCTCAGATAGGGGGAATGATCAGTTCTTC
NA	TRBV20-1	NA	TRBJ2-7	CSAPLGETDLREQYF	TGCAGTGCTCCCCTGGGGGAGACAGACCTACGCGAGCAGTACTTC
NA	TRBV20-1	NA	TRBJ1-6	CSARGQGSVNPPFHF	TGCAGTGCTAGAGGGCAGGGTTCCGTGAATCCACCCTTCCACTTT
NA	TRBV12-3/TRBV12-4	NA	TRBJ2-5	CASSLGLLETQYF	TGTGCCAGCAGTCTGGGACTTTTAGAGACCCAGTACTTC
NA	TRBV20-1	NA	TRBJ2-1	CSARVRVVASEQFF	TGCAGTGCTAGAGTTCGGGTGGTAGCATCTGAGCAGTTCTTC
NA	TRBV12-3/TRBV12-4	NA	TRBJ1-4	CASSPRGLMMFF	TGTGCCAGCAGTCCTAGGGGTTTAATGATGTTTTTT
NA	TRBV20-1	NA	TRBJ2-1	CSAQPQYNEQFF	TGCAGTGCTCAGCCACAGTACAATGAGCAGTTCTTC
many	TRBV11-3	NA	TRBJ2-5	CASSLDQGQPLWTQYF	TGTGCCAGCAGCTTAGATCAAGGACAGCCCCTTTGGACCCAGTACTTC
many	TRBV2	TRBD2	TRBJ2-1	CASSVPLAGGNEQFF	TGTGCCAGCAGTGTCCCACTAGCGGGAGGCAATGAGCAGTTCTTC
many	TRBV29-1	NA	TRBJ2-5	CSVEGDRGRAETQYF	TGCAGCGTTGAGGGGGACAGAGGGAGGGCAGAGACCCAGTACTTC
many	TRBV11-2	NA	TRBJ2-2	CASSLNSWGGTGELFF	TGTGCCAGCAGCTTAAATAGCTGGGGTGGAACCGGGGAGCTGTTTTTT
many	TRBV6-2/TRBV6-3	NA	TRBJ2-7	CVSSYREYDKQYF	TGTGTCAGCAGTTACCGGGAATACGACAAGCAGTACTTC
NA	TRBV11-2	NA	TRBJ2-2	CASSSKVDILGELFF	TGTGCCAGCAGCTCCAAGGTGGATATCCTAGGGGAGCTGTTTTTT
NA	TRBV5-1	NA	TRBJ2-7	CASSLAGGSLLFEQYF	TGCGCCAGCAGCTTGGCCGGTGGGAGCCTCTTATTCGAGCAGTACTTC
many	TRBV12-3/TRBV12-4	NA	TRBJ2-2	CASSPGTGELFF	TGTGCCAGCAGTCCCGGGACCGGGGAGCTGTTTTTT
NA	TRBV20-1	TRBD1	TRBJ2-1	CSARDPDRGIRKAKTIQFF	TGCAGTGCTAGAGACCCGGACAGGGGGATTCGGAAAGCCAAAACCATCCAGTTCTTC
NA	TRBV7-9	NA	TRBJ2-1	CASSFGDNSYNEQFF	TGTGCCAGCAGCTTTGGGGATAACTCCTACAATGAGCAGTTCTTC
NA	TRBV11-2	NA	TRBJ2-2	CARTPSFGQGLAVNTGGLFF	TGTGCCCGCACCCCCTCATTCGGCCAAGGGCTAGCGGTAAACACAGGGGGGCTGTTTTTT
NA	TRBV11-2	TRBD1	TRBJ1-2	CASSPLKGQGVGGYTF	TGTGCCAGCAGCCCCCTGAAGGGACAGGGCGTTGGTGGCTACACCTTC
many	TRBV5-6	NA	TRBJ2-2	CASSLGPSNTGELFF	TGTGCCAGCAGCTTGGGTCCATCTAACACCGGGGAGCTGTTTTTT
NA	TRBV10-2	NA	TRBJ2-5	CASSGSTETQYF	TGCGCCAGCAGTGGGAGTACGGAGACCCAGTACTTC
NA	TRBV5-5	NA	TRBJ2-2	CASSLNPGLANTGELFF	TGTGCCAGCAGCTTGAATCCAGGCCTCGCGAACACCGGGGAGCTGTTTTTT
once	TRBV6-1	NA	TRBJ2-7	CASSEMFGQPYEQYF	TGTGCCAGCAGTGAAATGTTCGGACAACCCTACGAGCAGTACTTC
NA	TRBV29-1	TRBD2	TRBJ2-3	CSVEQGAGGDTQYF	TGCAGCGTTGAACAAGGGGCGGGAGGAGATACGCAGTATTTT
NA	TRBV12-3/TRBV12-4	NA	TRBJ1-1	CASSFSTSNTEAFF	TGTGCCAGCAGTTTCTCGACCTCGAACACTGAAGCTTTCTTT